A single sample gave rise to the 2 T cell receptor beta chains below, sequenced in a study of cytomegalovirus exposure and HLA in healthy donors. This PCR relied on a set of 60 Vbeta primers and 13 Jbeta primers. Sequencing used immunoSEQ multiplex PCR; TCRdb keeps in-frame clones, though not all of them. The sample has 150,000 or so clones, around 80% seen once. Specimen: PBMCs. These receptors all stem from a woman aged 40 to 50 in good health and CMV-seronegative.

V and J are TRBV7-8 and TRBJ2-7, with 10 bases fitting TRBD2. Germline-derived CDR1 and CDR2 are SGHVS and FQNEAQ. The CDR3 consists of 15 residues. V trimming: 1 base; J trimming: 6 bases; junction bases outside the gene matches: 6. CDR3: CASSLGAGGPIEQYF. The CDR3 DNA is TGTGCCAGCAGCTTAGGAGCGGGAGGGCCCATCGAGCAGTACTTC.

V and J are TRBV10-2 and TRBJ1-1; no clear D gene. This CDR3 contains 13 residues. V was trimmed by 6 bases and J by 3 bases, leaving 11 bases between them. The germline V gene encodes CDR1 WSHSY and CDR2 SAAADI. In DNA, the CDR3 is TGCGCCAGCAGCCTTGGAGGAGACACTGAAGCTTTCTTT. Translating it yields CASSLGGDTEAFF.